Listed here are 3 T cell receptor beta chains from one sample, sequenced in a study of blood T cell repertoires in COVID-19. Assay used: immunoSEQ multiplex PCR; TCRdb lists only in-frame clones, some missing. The sample holds 70,000 to 75,000 clones, 80% to 90% seen once. Material for sequencing was peripheral blood. The source is a woman in her 70s with acute or convalescent COVID-19.

V usage is TRBV27 and J usage is TRBJ2-7; the match to TRBD1 covers 7 bases. After removal of 3 bases from V and 3 bases from J, the junction contained 8 bases not matched to a gene. Germline lookup yields CDR1 MNHEY and CDR2 SMNVEV (reference sequence). This CDR3 comprises 15 residues. CDR3 nucleotides: TGTGCCAGCAGTTTCGGTGGACAGGTAATCTACGAGCAGTACTTC. As protein: CASSFGGQVIYEQYF.

The chain employs TRBV6-2 or TRBV6-3 and TRBJ2-7; 10 nucleotides match TRBD2. The CDR3 length is 14 residues. Germline V gene lookup returns CDR1 MNHEY and CDR2 SVGEGT. V was pared by 5 bases and J by 2 bases, with 3 bases of the junction left unmatched. CDR3 DNA: TGTGCCAGCAGTCGCAGCGGGAGGGCCTACGAGCAGTACTTC. Its translation is CASSRSGRAYEQYF.

The chain links TRBV7-9 to TRBJ1-5; tentative D call: TRBD1 (6 bases). The V gene's germline CDR1 is SEHNR and CDR2 FQNEAQ (reference sequence). This CDR3 is 15 amino acids long. Trimming took 2 bases from V and 4 from J, leaving 12 bases between them. CDR3 DNA sequence: TGTGCCAGCAGCTTATCTGGACAGCGAAATCAGCCCCAGCATTTT. As protein: CASSLSGQRNQPQHF. Full variable domain (rest looked up from reference TRBV7-9 and TRBJ1-5): DTGVSQNPRHKITKRGQNVTFRCDPISEHNRLYWYRQTLGQGPEFLTYFQNEAQLEKSRLLSDRFSAERPKGSFSTLEIQRTEQGDSAMYLCASSLSGQRNQPQHFGDGTRLSIL.